This entry concerns a single T cell receptor (beta chain). Its antigen remains unknown. TCRdb used MiXCR to reprocess the 5' RACE reads, holding one entry per CDR3 protein. In the table there are some 150,000 distinct CDR3 sequences, roughly 9.6% of which are singletons. The CDR3 has 15 residues. After removal of 10 bases from V and 7 bases from J, the junction contained 16 bases not matched to a gene. The germline CDR1 and CDR2 sequences are SEHNR and FQNEAQ (reference sequence). This sample is drawn from a study of T cells after yellow fever vaccination. Looking at the study overall: Each low-cell-number fraction was prepared by means of SMART-Seq v4 Ultra Low Input. Overall study results and limits: Booster sampling recovered most clones from primary vaccination (96% CD4, 88% CD8). Weaker in magnitude, the secondary response showed a faster peak on day 5 versus 15. Within FACS-sorted repertoires, abundant clonotypes contaminating from the bulk population could be present.

The sequences come from CD8+ T cells sorted from PBMCs, collected 15 days after the yellow fever booster vaccination. This TCR came from a man aged 18 to 35 who received the YFV17D yellow fever vaccine. The V and J genes are TRBV7-9 and TRBJ2-7; 10 bases are shared with TRBD1. This CDR3 reads CAIDTGTGALGEQYF. The CDR3 nucleotides read TGTGCCATCGATACCGGGACAGGGGCTTTGGGGGAGCAGTACTTC.